This TCR beta chain was sequenced in a study of cytomegalovirus exposure and HLA in healthy donors. Germline lookup yields CDR1 SGHRS and CDR2 YFSETQ. This CDR3 spans 13 amino acids. V lost 0 bases and J 11 bases, leaving 14 bases between the germline ends. The PCR contained 60 Vbeta and 13 Jbeta primers. Data came from immunoSEQ multiplex PCR; TCRdb stores just in-frame clones and leaves some out. In the table there are 150,000 to 200,000 clones, around 75% of which are singletons. This TCR came from a woman in her 30s in good health and CMV-seropositive. Sequencing was performed on PBMCs. This rearrangement joins TRBV5-1 to TRBJ1-1; D gene ambiguous. The CDR3: CASSLGPGEFAFF. For the CDR3, the DNA is TGCGCCAGCAGCTTGGGGCCGGGAGAGTTCGCTTTCTTT.